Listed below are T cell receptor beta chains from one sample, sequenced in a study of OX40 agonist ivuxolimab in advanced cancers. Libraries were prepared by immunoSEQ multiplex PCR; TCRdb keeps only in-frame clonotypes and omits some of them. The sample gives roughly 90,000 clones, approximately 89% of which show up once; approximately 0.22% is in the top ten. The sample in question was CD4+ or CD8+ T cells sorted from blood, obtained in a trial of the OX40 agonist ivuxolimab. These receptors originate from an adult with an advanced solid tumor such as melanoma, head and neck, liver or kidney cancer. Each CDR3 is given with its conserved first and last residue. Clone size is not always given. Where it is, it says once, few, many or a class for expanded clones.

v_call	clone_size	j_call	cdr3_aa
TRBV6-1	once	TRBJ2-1	CAGRASVKYNEQFF
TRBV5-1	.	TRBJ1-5	CASSTTGGNQPQHF
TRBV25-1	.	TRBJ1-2	CASSGAGSRDYGYTF
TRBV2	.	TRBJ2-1	CASWGDHWGGHEQFF
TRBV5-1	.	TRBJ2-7	CASSLEGSAYEQYF
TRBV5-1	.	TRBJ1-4	CASSWDNNEKLFF
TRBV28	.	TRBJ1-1	CASRLTDRAPLAEAFF
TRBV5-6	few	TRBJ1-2	CASSSGGPGRGYTF
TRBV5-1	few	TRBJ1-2	CASSSGQNYGYTF
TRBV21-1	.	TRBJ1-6	CASSKDGERTEISSYNSPLHF
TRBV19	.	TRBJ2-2	CASSYLRGGQTGELFF
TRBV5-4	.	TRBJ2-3	CASSSGTGKITDTQYF
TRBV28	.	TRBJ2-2	CASSGGYRRVSGELFF
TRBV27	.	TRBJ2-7	CASSTPSSGAGEQYF
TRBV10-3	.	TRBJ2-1	CAISESLGSGKGTHEQFF
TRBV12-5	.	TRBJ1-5	CASGAPVLGRGGSNQPQHF
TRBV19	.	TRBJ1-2	CASSRSGIRGYTF
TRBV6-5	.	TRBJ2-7	CASSYYLLGAYEQYF
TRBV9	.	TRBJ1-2	CASSGTQTNYGYTF
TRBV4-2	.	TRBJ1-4	CASSQDSSRVGGSEKLFF
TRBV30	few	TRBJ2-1	CAWSVGSGVYNEQFF
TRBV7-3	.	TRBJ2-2	CASSSSSGRARTGELFF
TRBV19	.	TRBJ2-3	CASSGRRRGSADTQYF
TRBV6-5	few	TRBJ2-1	CASTSTVGEQFF
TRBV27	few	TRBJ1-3	CASRSVKGQGAGNTIYF
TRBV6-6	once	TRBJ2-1	CASSYSTGARHNEQFF
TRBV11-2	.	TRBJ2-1	CASSTRRRVNEQFF
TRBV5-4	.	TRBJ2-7	CASSLFGGTGGQAKQYF
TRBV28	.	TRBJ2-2	CASSSRRGKGTGELFF
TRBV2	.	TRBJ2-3	CASKGLAGGTDTQYF
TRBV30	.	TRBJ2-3	CACGWTGSTDTQYF
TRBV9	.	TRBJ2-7	CASPRARGYEQYF
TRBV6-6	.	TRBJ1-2	CASSYGTGGNYGYTF